One sample yielded the 25 T cell receptor beta chains listed below, sequenced in a study of shared clonotypes between healthy human individuals. The repertoire was sequenced with immunoSEQ multiplex PCR; TCRdb's copy has only in-frame clones and lacks some. The sample contains some 1.4 million clones, roughly 95% of which appear only once. Sequenced material: naive CD4+ T cells sorted from blood. Subset indicated: CD45RA+ positively selected. Receptor source: a man younger than 40 in good health.

The chain joins TRBV9 to TRBJ1-2, with a weak D call TRBD1 (5 bases). This CDR3 is 13 amino acids long. V was trimmed by 3 bases and J by 4 bases, leaving 10 bases between them. CDR1 is SGDLS and CDR2 is YYNGEE in the germline V gene. CDR3 sequence (DNA): TGTGCCAGCAGCGGCGGGACGGTCTATGGCTACACCTTC. Translation gives CASSGGTVYGYTF.

The chain has TRBV19 and TRBJ2-1; 12 bases line up with TRBD2. Unmatched junction bases numbered 24, after V lost 3 bases and J lost 9 bases. This CDR3 spans 21 amino acids. In germline, CDR1 is LNHDA, CDR2 SQIVND (reference sequence). DNA for the CDR3: TGTGCCAGTAGTATTTCGGTAGGCTGGGCTAGCGGGAGGGCCAGAGCGACTGAGCAGTTCTTC. This gives the protein CASSISVGWASGRARATEQFF.

The rearrangement links TRBV6-5 to TRBJ1-1; D is unclear. The CDR3 consists of 13 residues. Trimming left V 7 bases short and J 1 base short, with 10 bases between. Per the germline V gene, CDR1 is MNHEY and CDR2 is SVGAGI. The CDR3 DNA sequence: TGTGCCAGCACCGGGGTGGAGAACACTGAAGCTTTCTTT. Protein: CASTGVENTEAFF.

The chain links TRBV29-1 to TRBJ1-1, with D maybe TRBD1 (5 bases). This CDR3 contains 13 residues. Looked up from germline, CDR1 is SQVTM and CDR2 is ANQGSEA. The germline V and J ends were trimmed by 7 bases and 0 bases, with 12 bases remaining between them. This chain's CDR3 is CSASTDLNTEAFF. The CDR3 DNA sequence: TGCAGCGCCTCGACAGACCTGAACACTGAAGCTTTCTTT.

V and J are TRBV30 and TRBJ2-4, with D uncertain. The CDR3 spans 14 residues. The V end lost 5 bases, the J end lost 0 bases, and 11 bases lay between the germline ends. In germline, CDR1 is GTSNPN, CDR2 SVGIG (reference sequence). The CDR3 DNA reads as TGTGCCTGGGGAAAAGGGATAGCCAAAAACATTCAGTACTTC. As protein: CAWGKGIAKNIQYF.

This chain connects TRBV7-9 to TRBJ2-3; D may be TRBD1 (7 bases). CDR1 and CDR2 from the germline V gene are SEHNR and FQNEAQ (reference sequence). The CDR3 length is 15 residues. With 5 bases removed from V and 6 bases from J, the gap between germline ends came to 18 bases. This CDR3 reads CASSAGQNRPDTQYF. CDR3 DNA sequence: TGTGCCAGCAGCGCGGGACAGAACCGTCCGGATACGCAGTATTTT.

The chain has TRBV7-2 and TRBJ2-5, with a weak D call TRBD2 (6 bases). This CDR3 has 15 amino acids. Germline V lookup: CDR1 SGHTA, CDR2 FQGNSA. V lost 5 bases to trimming and J lost 5 bases, with 18 bases between them. In DNA form, the CDR3 reads TGTGCCAGCAGCCGAACAAGCGGGCCAGTTGAGACCCAGTACTTC. Its protein is CASSRTSGPVETQYF.

This chain links TRBV11-1 with TRBJ2-7; D perhaps matches TRBD1 (6 bases). The length of the CDR3 is 13 residues. Trimming pared 7 bases from V and 0 bases from J, leaving 10 bases between. Looked up from germline, CDR1 is SGHAT and CDR2 is FQDESV (reference sequence). The CDR3 DNA sequence: TGTGCCAGCACCGACAGGAGCTCCTACGAGCAGTACTTC. Translated: CASTDRSSYEQYF.

The chain joins TRBV4-3 to TRBJ1-4; the D gene is possibly TRBD1 (5 bases). V was clipped by 4 bases and J by 0 bases, with 12 bases between them. The CDR3 length is 16 residues. Looked up from germline, CDR1 is LGHNA and CDR2 is YSLEER. Here the CDR3 DNA reads TGCGCCAGCAGCCGGGGCACACTCACAACTAATGAAAAACTGTTTTTT. It translates to CASSRGTLTTNEKLFF.

The chain recombines TRBV5-5 with TRBJ1-5, with 10 bases fitting TRBD1. The CDR3 runs 18 residues. The germline V gene encodes CDR1 SGHKS and CDR2 YYEKEE (reference sequence). Trimming cost V 0 bases and J 4 bases; bases outside gene matches: 10. CDR3 in DNA: TGTGCCAGCAGCTTGGGAGAGCCGGACAGGGGGTTTAATCAGCCCCAGCATTTT. Translation gives CASSLGEPDRGFNQPQHF.

This rearrangement joins TRBV29-1 to TRBJ2-1; D is possibly TRBD2 (5 bases). Trimming took off 6 bases at V and 7 bases at J, with 13 bases between the two ends. This CDR3 is 12 amino acids long. CDR1 and CDR2 from the germline V gene are SQVTM and ANQGSEA. The CDR3, as DNA: TGCAGCGTCGGTAGAACGGGAAATGAGCAGTTCTTC. Translating gives CSVGRTGNEQFF.

Comments on this clone: At one of its ends the junction is not consistent with the germline gene, which may arise from a read error. The chain combines TRBV5-1 with TRBJ2-7, with TRBD2 matching over 15 bases. The V gene's germline CDR1 is SGHRS and CDR2 YFSETQ. The CDR3 covers 19 residues. The CDR3 region is CASGFYPGLAGGGPYEQYF. In nucleotides, the CDR3 is TGCGCCAGCGGCTTTTACCCGGGACTAGCGGGAGGCGGGCCCTACGAGCAGTACTTC.

The gene calls are TRBV15 and TRBJ1-2; D remains unclear. The CDR3 is 16 amino acids. Germline V lookup: CDR1 LNHNV, CDR2 YYDKDF (reference sequence). Trimming cost V 2 bases and J 0 bases, with 13 bases left between them. CDR3 in amino acids: CATSRTSLTSNYGYTF. In DNA form, the CDR3 reads TGTGCCACCAGCAGAACCAGTCTTACCTCTAACTATGGCTACACCTTC.

This chain uses TRBV5-4 with TRBJ2-3; 7 nucleotides line up with TRBD2. The CDR3 totals 16 residues. After removal of 4 bases from V and 1 base from J, the junction contained 9 bases not matched to a gene. Germline CDR1 SGHNT, CDR2 YYREEE (reference sequence). The CDR3 loop is CASSPGLVGGTDTQYF. Written as DNA, the CDR3 is TGTGCCAGCAGCCCCGGACTAGTTGGGGGCACAGATACGCAGTATTTT.

This chain joins TRBV28 and TRBJ1-3; 7 nucleotides agree with TRBD1. Germline-derived CDR1 and CDR2 are MDHEN and SYDVKM. V lost 5 bases and J lost 0; bases outside the gene matches: 1. This CDR3 is built from 14 residues. As DNA, the CDR3 is TGTGCCAGCAGTGGGACAGCCTCTGGAAACACCATATATTTT. This translates into CASSGTASGNTIYF.

The chain employs TRBV18 and TRBJ2-7; D not certain. V was cut by 3 bases and J by 0 bases, with 12 bases left in between. The length of the CDR3 is 15 residues. Germline assignment: CDR1 KGHSH and CDR2 LQKENI. The CDR3 sequence: CASSPSRTFSYEQYF. CDR3 nucleotides: TGTGCCAGCTCACCCAGTCGAACGTTCTCCTACGAGCAGTACTTC. Variable domain in full (rest from reference TRBV18 and TRBJ2-7): NAGVMQNPRHLVRRRGQEARLRCSPMKGHSHVYWYRQLPEEGLKFMVYLQKENIIDESGMPKERFSAEFPKEGPSILRIQQVVRGDSAAYFCASSPSRTFSYEQYFGPGTRLTVT.

The V gene is TRBV19, the J gene TRBJ2-1; D call uncertain. Trimming stripped 5 bases from V and 3 bases from J, with 11 bases between. There are 14 residues in the CDR3. Looked up from germline, CDR1 is LNHDA and CDR2 is SQIVND (reference sequence). CDR3 in DNA: TGTGCCAGTAGTTCATTCCCTGGCTACAATGAGCAGTTCTTC. The encoded protein is CASSSFPGYNEQFF.

V gene TRBV14 combines with J gene TRBJ1-1, with D possibly being TRBD1 (6 bases). The CDR3 is 14 amino acids. The germline gives CDR1 SGHDN, CDR2 FVKESK. Between the trimmed V and J ends, which lost 4 bases and 4 bases, there was a span of 13 bases. The CDR3 DNA follows: TGTGCCAGCAGCCTCAAAGGGGGGGGCACTGAAGCTTTCTTT. Translating gives CASSLKGGGTEAFF.

The chain is built from TRBV5-1 and TRBJ2-2; unclear D gene. Germline loops: CDR1 SGHRS, CDR2 YFSETQ. CDR3 length: 16 amino acids. Trimming left V 0 bases short and J 1 base short, with 10 bases between. The CDR3 DNA reads as TGCGCCAGCAGCTTGGCCGTCAGCATGAACACCGGGGAGCTGTTTTTT. Amino acid sequence: CASSLAVSMNTGELFF.

The chain employs TRBV6-1 and TRBJ2-7; D gene unclear. This CDR3 is 13 amino acids long. CDR1 is MNHNS and CDR2 is SASEGT in the germline V gene. Deletions cut 4 bases from V and 0 bases from J, with 7 bases between. CDR3 sequence: CASSGAHSYEQYF. The CDR3 DNA is TGTGCCAGCAGTGGAGCCCACTCCTACGAGCAGTACTTC.

This clone was detected once. J is TRBJ2-2 and V is TRBV7-2; D is undetermined. The CDR3 totals 14 residues. Germline lookup yields CDR1 SGHTA and CDR2 FQGNSA. Trimming took 3 bases from V and 2 from J, leaving 7 bases between them. For the CDR3, the DNA is TGTGCCAGCAGCTTTTCTAGTAACACCGGGGAGCTGTTTTTT. It translates to CASSFSSNTGELFF.

The gene calls are TRBV7-2 and TRBJ1-4; TRBD1 aligns across 7 bases. The J segment lost 7 bases and the V segment lost 3 bases, leaving 11 bases of the junction unmatched. CDR3 length equals 16 residues. Germline CDR1 and CDR2: SGHTA and FQGNSA. The DNA of the CDR3 is TGTGCCAGCAGCTTCGGACAGGCGCCGGTGGTTGAAAAACTGTTTTTT. Translation gives CASSFGQAPVVEKLFF.

The chain recombines TRBV5-6 with TRBJ1-5; a possible D gene is TRBD1 (6 bases). V lost 4 bases to trimming and J lost 3 bases, with 14 bases between them. Per germline, CDR1 SGHDT and CDR2 YYEEEE. This CDR3 spans 15 amino acids. CDR3 in DNA: TGTGCCAGCAGCCCCGGTGGGGGCTACAATCAGCCCCAGCATTTT. Translation gives CASSPGGGYNQPQHF.

The chain has TRBV28 and TRBJ1-1; D gene ambiguous. CDR3 size: 14 residues. V was pared by 3 bases and J by 11 bases, with 19 bases between. Germline V gene lookup returns CDR1 MDHEN and CDR2 SYDVKM. The CDR3 region has the DNA TGTGCCAGCAGTTTGTATAAGCAGGCAACGAACGCTTTCTTT. Translated, it gives CASSLYKQATNAFF.

This sequence joins TRBV6-1 and TRBJ1-1; D unresolved. There are 16 residues in the CDR3. The V and J ends lost 2 bases and 1 base respectively, with 14 bases between them. Germline-derived CDR1 and CDR2 are MNHNS and SASEGT. The CDR3 sequence is CASSERRRAPNTEAFF. CDR3 in DNA: TGTGCCAGCAGTGAAAGGCGAAGGGCACCGAACACTGAAGCTTTCTTT.